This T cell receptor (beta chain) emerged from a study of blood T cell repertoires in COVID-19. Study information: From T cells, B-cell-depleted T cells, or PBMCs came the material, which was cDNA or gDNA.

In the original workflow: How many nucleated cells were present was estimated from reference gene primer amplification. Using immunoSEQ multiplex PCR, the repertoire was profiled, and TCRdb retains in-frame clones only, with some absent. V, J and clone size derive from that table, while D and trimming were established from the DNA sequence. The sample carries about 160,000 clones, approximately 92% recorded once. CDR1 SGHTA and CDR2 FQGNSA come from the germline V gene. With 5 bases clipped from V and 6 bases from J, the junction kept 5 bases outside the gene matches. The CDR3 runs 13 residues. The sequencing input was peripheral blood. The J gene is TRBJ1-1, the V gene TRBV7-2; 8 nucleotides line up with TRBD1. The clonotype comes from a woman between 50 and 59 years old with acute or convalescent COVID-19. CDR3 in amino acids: CASSLRTGPEAFF. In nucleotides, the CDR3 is TGTGCCAGCAGCCTCCGGACAGGGCCTGAAGCTTTCTTT.